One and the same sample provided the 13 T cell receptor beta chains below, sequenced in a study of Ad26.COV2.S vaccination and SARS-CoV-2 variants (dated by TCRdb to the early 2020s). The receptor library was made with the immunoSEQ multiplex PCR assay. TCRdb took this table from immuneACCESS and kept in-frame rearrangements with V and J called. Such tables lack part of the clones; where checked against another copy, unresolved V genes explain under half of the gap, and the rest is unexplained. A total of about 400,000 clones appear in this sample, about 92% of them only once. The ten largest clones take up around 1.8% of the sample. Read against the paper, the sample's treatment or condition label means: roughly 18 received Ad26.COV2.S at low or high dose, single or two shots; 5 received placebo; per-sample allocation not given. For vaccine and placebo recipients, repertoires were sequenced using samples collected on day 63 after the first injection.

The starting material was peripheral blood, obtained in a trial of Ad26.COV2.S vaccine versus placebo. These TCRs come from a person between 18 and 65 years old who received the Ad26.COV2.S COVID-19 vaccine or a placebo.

CDR3 bases: TGTGCCATCACACGGGCCCCTACGGAAAAACTGTTTTTT. It codes for CAITRAPTEKLFF. The genes are TRBV10-3 and TRBJ1-4; D gene uncertain. Per the germline V gene, CDR1 is ENHRY and CDR2 is SYGVKD. The CDR3 loop spans 13 amino acids. The V and J ends lost 7 bases and 8 bases respectively, with 14 bases between them.

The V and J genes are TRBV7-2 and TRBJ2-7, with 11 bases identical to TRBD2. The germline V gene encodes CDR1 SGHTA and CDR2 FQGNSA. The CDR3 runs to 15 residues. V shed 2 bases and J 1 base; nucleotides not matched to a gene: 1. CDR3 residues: CASSLRLAGSYEQYF. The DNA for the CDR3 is TGTGCCAGCAGCTTAAGACTAGCGGGGTCCTACGAGCAGTACTTC. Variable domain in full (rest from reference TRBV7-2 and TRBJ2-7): GAGVSQSPSNKVTEKGKDVELRCDPISGHTALYWYRQSLGQGLEFLIYFQGNSAPDKSGLPSDRFSAERTGGSVSTLTIQRTQQEDSAVYLCASSLRLAGSYEQYFGPGTRLTVT.

CDR3 sequence (DNA): TGCAGCTCTCCCGGGACTAGCGGGGGGGTAGGAGATACGCAGTATTTT. Amino acids: CSSPGTSGGVGDTQYF. J is TRBJ2-3 and V is TRBV29-1, with 16 positions matching TRBD2. This CDR3 is 16 amino acids long. V was clipped by 8 bases and J by 5 bases; unmatched bases: 10. The germline V gene encodes CDR1 SQVTM and CDR2 ANQGSEA.

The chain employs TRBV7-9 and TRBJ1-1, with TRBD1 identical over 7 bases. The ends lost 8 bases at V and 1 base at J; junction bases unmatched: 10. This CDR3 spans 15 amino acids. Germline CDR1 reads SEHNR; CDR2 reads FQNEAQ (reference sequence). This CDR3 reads CASSPRGGRNTEAFF. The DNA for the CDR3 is TGTGCCAGCTCCCCCAGGGGGGGTCGGAACACTGAAGCTTTCTTT.

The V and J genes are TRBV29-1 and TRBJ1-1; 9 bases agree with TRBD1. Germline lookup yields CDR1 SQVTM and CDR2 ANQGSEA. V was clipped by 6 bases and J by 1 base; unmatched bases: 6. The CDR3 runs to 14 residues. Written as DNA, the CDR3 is TGCAGCGTAACAACAGGGGGCAAGAACACTGAAGCTTTCTTT. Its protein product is CSVTTGGKNTEAFF.

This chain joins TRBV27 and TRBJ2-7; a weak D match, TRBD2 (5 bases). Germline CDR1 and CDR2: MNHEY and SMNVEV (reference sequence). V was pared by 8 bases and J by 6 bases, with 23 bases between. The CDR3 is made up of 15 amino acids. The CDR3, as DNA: TGTGCCAGCTCAGATCTAGTCGGTGCAGGACTCGAGCAGTACTTC. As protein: CASSDLVGAGLEQYF.

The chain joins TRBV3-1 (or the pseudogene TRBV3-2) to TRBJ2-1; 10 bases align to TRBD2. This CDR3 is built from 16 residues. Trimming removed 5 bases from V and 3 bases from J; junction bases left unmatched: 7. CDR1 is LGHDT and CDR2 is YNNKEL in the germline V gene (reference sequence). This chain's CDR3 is CASSGRTSGRYNEQFF. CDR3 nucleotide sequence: TGTGCCAGCAGCGGAAGGACTAGCGGTCGCTACAATGAGCAGTTCTTC.

CDR3 in DNA: TGCGCCAGCAGCCACAACCGGGTAAACTATGGCTACACCTTC. This translates into CASSHNRVNYGYTF. The chain recombines TRBV4-1 with TRBJ1-2; D remains unclear. Trimming took off 3 bases at V and 2 bases at J, with 10 bases between the two ends. The CDR3 has 14 residues. Germline lookup yields CDR1 MGHRA and CDR2 YSYEKL.

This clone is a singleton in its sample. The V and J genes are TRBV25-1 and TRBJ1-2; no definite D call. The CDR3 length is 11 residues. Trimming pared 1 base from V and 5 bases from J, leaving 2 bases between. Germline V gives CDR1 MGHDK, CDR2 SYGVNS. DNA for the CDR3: TGTGCCAGCAGTGAATTGTATGGCTACACCTTC. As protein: CASSELYGYTF.

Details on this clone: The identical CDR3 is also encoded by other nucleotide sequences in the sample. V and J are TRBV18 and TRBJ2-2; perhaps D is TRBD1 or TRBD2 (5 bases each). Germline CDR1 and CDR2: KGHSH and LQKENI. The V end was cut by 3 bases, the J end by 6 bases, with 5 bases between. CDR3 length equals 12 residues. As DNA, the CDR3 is TGTGCCAGCTCACCGGGGGCCGGGGAGCTGTTTTTT. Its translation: CASSPGAGELFF.

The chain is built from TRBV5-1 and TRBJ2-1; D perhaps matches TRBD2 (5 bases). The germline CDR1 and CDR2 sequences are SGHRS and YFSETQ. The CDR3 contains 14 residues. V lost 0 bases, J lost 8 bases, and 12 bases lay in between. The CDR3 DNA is TGCGCCAGCAGCTTGGAAGCTAGCCGAGATGAGCAGTTCTTC. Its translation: CASSLEASRDEQFF.

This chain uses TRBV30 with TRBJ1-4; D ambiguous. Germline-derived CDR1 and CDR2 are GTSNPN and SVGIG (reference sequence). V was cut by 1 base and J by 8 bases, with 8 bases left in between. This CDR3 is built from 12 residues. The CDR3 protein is CAWSEIGEKLFF. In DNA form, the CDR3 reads TGTGCCTGGAGTGAGATAGGGGAAAAACTGTTTTTT.

The CDR3 DNA sequence: TGTGCCAGCAGCAAGTCACCCCGATACACCGGGGAGCTGTTTTTT. It translates to CASSKSPRYTGELFF. The chain has TRBV6-5 and TRBJ2-2; no definite D call. The V end lost 6 bases, the J end lost 3 bases, and 14 bases lay between the germline ends. Germline assignment: CDR1 MNHEY and CDR2 SVGAGI. The CDR3 length is 15 residues.